This is a list of T cell receptor beta chains from one sample in a study of identical twins. TCRdb analysed the 5' RACE reads with MiXCR anew, one entry per CDR3 protein. The sample has around 240,000 distinct CDR3 sequences, roughly 7% seen once. The same data also went into a second study, on yellow fever vaccine responses in identical twins.

Source material: memory (CD45RO+) T cells sorted from blood. The receptors originated from a woman aged 18-30 years in good health. Each CDR3 is given with its conserved first and last residue. The D gene is left open where the match is weak. Some rows mark clone size as missing; the rest say once, few, many or name a class of expanded clone.

d_call: TRBD2
j_call: TRBJ2-3
clone_size: many
v_call: TRBV4-2
cdr3_aa: CASSQYGTSGGLSTDTQYF
cdr3_nt: TGTGCCAGCAGCCAGTACGGGACTAGCGGGGGCCTTAGCACAGATACGCAGTATTTT

d_call: TRBD2
j_call: TRBJ2-5
clone_size: .
v_call: TRBV3-1
cdr3_aa: CASSQDRGGGGETQYF
cdr3_nt: TGTGCCAGCAGCCAAGATCGGGGGGGGGGCGGTGAGACCCAGTACTTC

d_call: .
j_call: TRBJ2-1
clone_size: .
v_call: TRBV6-4
cdr3_aa: CASSDEAHNEQFF
cdr3_nt: TGTGCCAGCAGTGACGAGGCCCACAATGAGCAGTTCTTC

d_call: .
j_call: TRBJ1-6
clone_size: .
v_call: TRBV15
cdr3_aa: CATSDVAGLGSPLHF
cdr3_nt: TGTGCCACCAGCGACGTGGCAGGGCTAGGTTCACCCCTCCACTTT

d_call: .
j_call: TRBJ2-1
clone_size: .
v_call: TRBV7-3
cdr3_aa: CASSEGHASSYNEQFF
cdr3_nt: TGTGCCAGCAGCGAAGGACATGCGAGCTCCTACAATGAGCAGTTCTTC

d_call: TRBD1
j_call: TRBJ2-5
clone_size: few
v_call: TRBV10-3
cdr3_aa: CATNTQGTGAASGTQYF
cdr3_nt: TGTGCCACCAATACACAAGGGACAGGGGCCGCGTCTGGGACCCAGTACTTC

d_call: .
j_call: TRBJ2-1
clone_size: .
v_call: TRBV11-1
cdr3_aa: CASSRGAPYYNEQFF
cdr3_nt: TGTGCCAGCAGCCGCGGGGCACCCTACTACAATGAGCAGTTCTTC

d_call: .
j_call: TRBJ2-5
clone_size: few
v_call: TRBV24-1
cdr3_aa: CATSDFRDAKQETQYF
cdr3_nt: TGTGCCACCAGTGATTTCCGGGACGCGAAACAAGAGACCCAGTACTTC

d_call: .
j_call: TRBJ2-1
clone_size: .
v_call: TRBV28
cdr3_aa: CASSLGGIAYNEQFF
cdr3_nt: TGTGCCAGCAGTTTAGGGGGGATTGCCTACAATGAGCAGTTCTTC

d_call: .
j_call: TRBJ2-2
clone_size: many
v_call: TRBV3-1
cdr3_aa: CASRVSDTGELFF
cdr3_nt: TGTGCCAGCAGGGTCTCGGACACCGGGGAGCTGTTTTTT

d_call: TRBD2
j_call: TRBJ2-3
clone_size: .
v_call: TRBV20-1
cdr3_aa: CSAPKGGVSGKDTQYF
cdr3_nt: TGCAGTGCTCCCAAAGGGGGTGTTAGCGGGAAAGATACGCAGTATTTT

d_call: .
j_call: TRBJ1-5
clone_size: many
v_call: TRBV27
cdr3_aa: CASRQSWQVNQPQHF
cdr3_nt: TGTGCCAGCCGCCAATCTTGGCAGGTCAATCAGCCCCAGCATTTT

d_call: .
j_call: TRBJ1-5
clone_size: .
v_call: TRBV7-2
cdr3_aa: CASSLVQAQPQHF
cdr3_nt: TGTGCCAGCAGCTTAGTTCAGGCGCAGCCCCAGCATTTT

d_call: .
j_call: TRBJ2-2
clone_size: .
v_call: TRBV12-3/TRBV12-4
cdr3_aa: CASSYRGLTNTGELFF
cdr3_nt: TGTGCCAGCAGTTACCGAGGGCTAACGAACACCGGGGAGCTGTTTTTT

d_call: TRBD1
j_call: TRBJ2-1
clone_size: many
v_call: TRBV7-3
cdr3_aa: CASSSGGAGGNEQFF
cdr3_nt: TGTGCCAGCAGCTCAGGGGGCGCAGGTGGGAATGAGCAGTTCTTC

d_call: .
j_call: TRBJ1-1
clone_size: .
v_call: TRBV7-9
cdr3_aa: CASSETQGSEAFF
cdr3_nt: TGTGCCAGCAGCGAAACTCAGGGGTCAGAAGCTTTCTTT

d_call: .
j_call: TRBJ1-1
clone_size: few
v_call: TRBV28
cdr3_aa: CASNLKPTEAFF
cdr3_nt: TGTGCCAGCAACCTCAAGCCCACTGAAGCTTTCTTT

d_call: .
j_call: TRBJ2-3
clone_size: .
v_call: TRBV27
cdr3_aa: CASSLQFSTDTQYF
cdr3_nt: TGTGCCAGCAGTTTACAATTCAGCACAGATACGCAGTATTTT

d_call: .
j_call: TRBJ1-1
clone_size: many
v_call: TRBV7-8
cdr3_aa: CASSKTALNTEAFF
cdr3_nt: TGTGCCAGCAGCAAGACAGCTTTGAACACTGAAGCTTTCTTT

d_call: TRBD2
j_call: TRBJ2-3
clone_size: few
v_call: TRBV12-3/TRBV12-4
cdr3_aa: CASSFDGTSGRKAQYF
cdr3_nt: TGTGCCAGCAGTTTTGATGGGACTAGCGGGAGGAAGGCGCAGTATTTT

d_call: .
j_call: TRBJ1-4
clone_size: .
v_call: TRBV9
cdr3_aa: CASSVYSESSGKLFF
cdr3_nt: TGTGCCAGCAGCGTTTACTCCGAATCTTCAGGAAAACTGTTTTTT

d_call: TRBD1
j_call: TRBJ1-2
clone_size: few
v_call: TRBV2
cdr3_aa: CASSEAGGQTNIIYGYTF
cdr3_nt: TGTGCCAGCAGTGAAGCCGGGGGACAGACTAATATTATCTATGGCTACACCTTC

d_call: .
j_call: TRBJ2-1
clone_size: few
v_call: TRBV7-2
cdr3_aa: CASRLFGTQQFF
cdr3_nt: TGTGCCAGCAGACTTTTTGGGACACAGCAGTTCTTC

d_call: TRBD2
j_call: TRBJ2-1
clone_size: few
v_call: TRBV10-2
cdr3_aa: CASSDVRTSTNNEQFF
cdr3_nt: TGCGCCAGCAGTGATGTACGGACTAGCACCAACAATGAGCAGTTCTTC

d_call: .
j_call: TRBJ1-1
clone_size: .
v_call: TRBV18
cdr3_aa: CASSPETGRGSEAFF
cdr3_nt: TGTGCCAGCTCACCGGAAACAGGGAGAGGCTCTGAAGCTTTCTTT

d_call: TRBD1
j_call: TRBJ1-5
clone_size: few
v_call: TRBV6-1
cdr3_aa: CASSKDRGRSQPQHF
cdr3_nt: TGTGCCAGCAGTAAAGACAGGGGGCGTAGTCAGCCCCAGCATTTT

d_call: .
j_call: TRBJ1-2
clone_size: .
v_call: TRBV27
cdr3_aa: CASSFGGSNYGYTF
cdr3_nt: TGTGCCAGCAGTTTTGGGGGTTCTAACTATGGCTACACCTTC

d_call: .
j_call: TRBJ1-4
clone_size: few
v_call: TRBV6-5
cdr3_aa: CASSYEGKIEKLFF
cdr3_nt: TGTGCCAGCAGTTACGAGGGGAAGATAGAAAAACTGTTTTTT

d_call: TRBD2
j_call: TRBJ2-3
clone_size: few
v_call: TRBV27
cdr3_aa: CASSLSGLAGAPTQYF
cdr3_nt: TGTGCCAGCAGTTTATCCGGACTAGCGGGAGCCCCTACGCAGTATTTT

d_call: TRBD2
j_call: TRBJ2-3
clone_size: many
v_call: TRBV20-1
cdr3_aa: CSATGTSGGRDTQYF
cdr3_nt: TGCAGTGCCACCGGGACTAGCGGGGGTCGGGATACGCAGTATTTT

d_call: .
j_call: TRBJ1-1
clone_size: .
v_call: TRBV5-1
cdr3_aa: CASSPTDRNTEAFF
cdr3_nt: TGCGCCAGCAGCCCCACGGACAGGAACACTGAAGCTTTCTTT

d_call: .
j_call: TRBJ1-3
clone_size: few
v_call: TRBV18
cdr3_aa: CASSPGGDGNTIYF
cdr3_nt: TGTGCCAGCTCACCCGGAGGGGACGGAAACACCATATATTTT

d_call: .
j_call: TRBJ2-3
clone_size: few
v_call: TRBV7-8
cdr3_aa: CASSSPSGLGTDTQYF
cdr3_nt: TGTGCCAGCAGCTCACCATCGGGCCTCGGCACAGATACGCAGTATTTT

d_call: TRBD2
j_call: TRBJ2-3
clone_size: many
v_call: TRBV4-2
cdr3_aa: CASSQGMAGGPTDTQYF
cdr3_nt: TGTGCCAGCAGCCAAGGGATGGCGGGAGGGCCAACAGATACGCAGTATTTT

d_call: .
j_call: TRBJ2-4
clone_size: few
v_call: TRBV5-1
cdr3_aa: CASSLGGLVDIQYF
cdr3_nt: TGCGCCAGCAGCTTAGGGGGGCTAGTTGACATTCAGTACTTC

d_call: TRBD2
j_call: TRBJ2-3
clone_size: few
v_call: TRBV6-1
cdr3_aa: CASSLGLAGVGTDTQYF
cdr3_nt: TGTGCCAGCAGCTTGGGACTAGCGGGAGTTGGCACAGATACGCAGTATTTT

d_call: .
j_call: TRBJ2-1
clone_size: few
v_call: TRBV3-1
cdr3_aa: CASSQATLGYNEQFF
cdr3_nt: TGTGCCAGCAGCCAGGCTACACTAGGCTACAATGAGCAGTTCTTC

d_call: .
j_call: TRBJ1-2
clone_size: many
v_call: TRBV12-3/TRBV12-4
cdr3_aa: CASSFGDSNRGYTF
cdr3_nt: TGTGCCAGCAGTTTCGGGGACTCCAATCGTGGCTACACCTTC

d_call: TRBD1
j_call: TRBJ2-1
clone_size: few
v_call: TRBV9
cdr3_aa: CASTGGDRASNEQFF
cdr3_nt: TGTGCCAGCACTGGGGGGGACAGGGCAAGCAATGAGCAGTTCTTC

d_call: .
j_call: TRBJ2-7
clone_size: few
v_call: TRBV6-5
cdr3_aa: CASSYSGQSAYEQYF
cdr3_nt: TGTGCCAGCAGTTACTCAGGACAGTCCGCCTACGAGCAGTACTTC

d_call: TRBD1
j_call: TRBJ1-6
clone_size: few
v_call: TRBV12-3/TRBV12-4
cdr3_aa: CASRGGQGDSPLHF
cdr3_nt: TGTGCCAGCAGGGGGGGACAGGGAGATTCACCCCTCCACTTT

d_call: .
j_call: TRBJ2-1
clone_size: .
v_call: TRBV21-1
cdr3_aa: CASSKVPRSKSSYNEQFF
cdr3_nt: TGTGCCAGCAGCAAAGTGCCCCGAAGTAAGAGCTCCTACAATGAGCAGTTCTTC

d_call: TRBD2
j_call: TRBJ2-1
clone_size: .
v_call: TRBV10-3
cdr3_aa: CAISGLAGGDEQLF
cdr3_nt: TGTGCCATCAGTGGACTAGCGGGAGGCGATGAGCAGCTCTTC

d_call: TRBD2
j_call: TRBJ2-3
clone_size: few
v_call: TRBV20-1
cdr3_aa: CSASGEGSRTDTQYF
cdr3_nt: TGCAGTGCTAGTGGGGAGGGGTCACGCACAGATACGCAGTATTTT

d_call: .
j_call: TRBJ1-4
clone_size: .
v_call: TRBV27
cdr3_aa: CASSLRDGNEKLFF
cdr3_nt: TGTGCCAGCAGTCTCCGGGACGGGAATGAAAAACTGTTTTTT

d_call: TRBD1
j_call: TRBJ1-4
clone_size: few
v_call: TRBV24-1
cdr3_aa: CATSEGTGKLFF
cdr3_nt: TGTGCCACCAGTGAGGGGACAGGGAAACTGTTTTTT

d_call: TRBD1
j_call: TRBJ1-2
clone_size: once
v_call: TRBV3-1
cdr3_aa: CASSTTGTGIYGYTF
cdr3_nt: TGTGCCAGCAGCACGACCGGGACAGGGATCTATGGCTACACCTTC

d_call: .
j_call: TRBJ2-5
clone_size: .
v_call: TRBV15
cdr3_aa: CATSRVGWGETQYF
cdr3_nt: TGTGCCACCAGCAGAGTGGGGTGGGGGGAGACCCAGTACTTC

d_call: TRBD2
j_call: TRBJ2-2
clone_size: many
v_call: TRBV20-1
cdr3_aa: CSARDFLAGETKGTGELFF
cdr3_nt: TGCAGTGCTAGAGATTTTCTAGCGGGAGAAACTAAGGGCACCGGGGAGCTGTTTTTT

d_call: .
j_call: TRBJ2-7
clone_size: few
v_call: TRBV9
cdr3_aa: CASSSGQTTYEQYF
cdr3_nt: TGTGCCAGCAGCTCCGGACAAACGACCTACGAGCAGTACTTC

d_call: .
j_call: TRBJ1-5
clone_size: .
v_call: TRBV5-6
cdr3_aa: CASSSGTLNQPQHF
cdr3_nt: TGTGCCAGCAGCTCCGGGACCCTGAATCAGCCCCAGCATTTT

d_call: .
j_call: TRBJ1-1
clone_size: .
v_call: TRBV10-3
cdr3_aa: CAISGRNLNTEAFF
cdr3_nt: TGTGCCATCAGTGGACGAAATCTGAACACTGAAGCTTTCTTT

d_call: TRBD2
j_call: TRBJ2-7
clone_size: many
v_call: TRBV5-1
cdr3_aa: CASSLDAAGGEQYF
cdr3_nt: TGCGCCAGCAGCTTGGACGCGGCGGGAGGTGAGCAGTACTTC